The 30 T cell receptor beta chains reported below all come from one sample, sequenced in a study of tumor and adjacent non-tumor tissue in lung cancer. Three rounds of nested PCR, following a modified ARM-PCR protocol, produced the TCRbeta library. TCRdb called the multiplex PCR reads again in MiXCR, with one record for every CDR3 protein. The sample contains 40,000 to 50,000 distinct CDR3 sequences, around 67% of which appear only once. RNA was extracted from bulk tissue without any cell sorting. This non-tumor lung sample came from over 3 cm beyond the tumor edge. The sequenced sample was distant non-tumor lung tissue. These receptors came from a woman between 70 and 85 years old with non-small cell lung cancer.

This clonotype showed up many times. V and J are TRBV28 and TRBJ1-2; 7 bases agree with TRBD1. The V gene's germline CDR1 is MDHEN and CDR2 SYDVKM. This CDR3 contains 14 residues. Trimming took 2 bases from V and 4 from J; bases not matched to a gene: 4. DNA of the CDR3: TGTGCCAGCAGTTTAAGGGACAGATCCTATGGCTACACCTTC. Its protein is CASSLRDRSYGYTF.

Comments on this clonotype: The germline gene is not matched at one end of the junction; a read error may be the cause. The gene calls are TRBV4-1 and TRBJ2-1; D is tentatively TRBD1 or TRBD2 (5 bases each). Per germline, CDR1 MGHRA and CDR2 YSYEKL. The CDR3 consists of 15 residues. The CDR3 loop reads CARSPAGTLYNEQFF. CDR3 DNA: TGCGCCAGGAGCCCCGCCGGGACGCTCTACAATGAGCAGTTCTTC.

Details on this clonotype: Since the CDR3 does not end with the conserved phenylalanine or tryptophan, this likely comes from a read error. It is unclear where the CDR3 begins or ends on the DNA, so no DNA is shown, and the CDR3 is as TCRdb lists it. The chain joins TRBV29-1 to TRBJ2-1; the table's D call of TRBD1 was not tested on the DNA. From its first to its last residue, the CDR3 has 13 amino acids. Germline CDR1 SQVTM, CDR2 ANQGSEA. The CDR3 spells CSSRQGQDNEQLL.

About this clonotype: Germline is not matched at one junction end, which may reflect a read error. The chain combines TRBV7-9 with TRBJ2-7; D possibly corresponds to TRBD2 (5 bases). The length of the CDR3 is 14 residues. Germline loops: CDR1 SEHNR, CDR2 FQNEAQ (reference sequence). CDR3 bases: TGTGCCGGCAGCTTAGAACAGACTACCTGGGAGCAGTACTTC. Translated, it gives CAGSLEQTTWEQYF.

Concerning this clonotype itself: The junction does not match germline at one end; this may be a read error. The rearrangement joins TRBV12-3 or TRBV12-4 to TRBJ2-5; D ambiguous. The CDR3 loop spans 14 amino acids. The CDR3 spells CASSIHGRQETRYF. Here the CDR3 DNA reads TGTGCCAGCAGTATTCATGGGCGGCAAGAGACCCGGTACTTC.

The chain has TRBV12-5 and TRBJ1-2, with D possibly being TRBD1 (5 bases). Trimming cost V 8 bases and J 5 bases, with 15 bases left between them. From germline, CDR1 is LGHNT and CDR2 FRNRAP. This CDR3 has 13 amino acids. In nucleotides, the CDR3 is TGTGCTAGTTGCCCAGGGTCAGCTTATGGCTACACCTTC. Translation gives CASCPGSAYGYTF.

This clonotype was detected ten times or more. The rearrangement uses TRBV4-2 and TRBJ2-1; D may be TRBD2 (6 bases). Trimming cost V 0 bases and J 15 bases, with 18 bases left between them. From germline, CDR1 is LGHNA and CDR2 YNFKEQ. The CDR3 is 14 residues long. CDR3 protein: CASSQETGRDPGFF. The CDR3 bases are TGTGCCAGCAGCCAAGAAACGGGGCGGGACCCAGGGTTCTTC.

Points on this clonotype: One end of the junction is discordant with germline, which a read error may explain. V is TRBV6-2 or TRBV6-3 and J is TRBJ2-7, with a weak D call TRBD2 (5 bases). Germline CDR1 reads MNHEY; CDR2 reads SVGEGT. The CDR3 consists of 13 residues. CDR3 residues: CASSLARAYEQHF. CDR3 sequence (DNA): TGTGCCAGCAGTCTAGCACGGGCATATGAGCAGCACTTC.

About this clonotype: The conserved phenylalanine or tryptophan normally closing the CDR3 is absent here, so this likely arose from a read error. The limits of the CDR3 on the DNA are not certain, so only TCRdb's listed CDR3 is given. The chain joins TRBV6-5 to TRBJ2-7; the DNA was not used to check the table's D call, TRBD1. The CDR3 extends over 17 residues, inclusive of both ends. Germline V CDR1 and CDR2: MNHEY, SVGAGI. The CDR3 reads CASRPTGVASSGYERYL.

On this clonotype: Sequence at one end of the junction differs from germline and may be a read error. The chain is built from TRBV9 and TRBJ2-5, with a weak D call TRBD1 (7 bases). The CDR3 consists of 14 residues. Germline assignment: CDR1 SGDLS and CDR2 YYNGEE. CDR3 bases: TGTGCCAACAGCCCCAGGCCAGGGGGGGAGACCCAGTACTTC. This sequence encodes CANSPRPGGETQYF. The full variable domain, its missing parts supplied by reference TRBV9 and TRBJ2-5, is DSGVTQTPKHLITATGQRVTLRCSPRSGDLSVYWYQQSLDQGLQFLIQYYNGEERAKGNILERFSAQQFPDLHSELNLSSLELGDSALYFCANSPRPGGETQYFGPGTRLLVL.

This clonotype was counted at least ten times. The chain recombines TRBV7-8 with TRBJ2-5; D is ambiguous. V lost 1 base and J lost 5, with 8 bases in between. The CDR3 length is 13 residues. Germline V gene lookup returns CDR1 SGHVS and CDR2 FQNEAQ. The CDR3: CASSLGLQETQYF. The CDR3 DNA is TGTGCCAGCAGCTTAGGGCTCCAGGAGACCCAGTACTTC. Drawing the rest from reference TRBV7-8 and TRBJ2-5, the complete variable domain is GAGVSQSPRYKVAKRGQDVALRCDPISGHVSLFWYQQALGQGPEFLTYFQNEAQLDKSGLPSDRFFAERPEGSVSTLKIQRTQQEDSAVYLCASSLGLQETQYFGPGTRLLVL.

With respect to this clonotype: This clone may be a read error of a much larger clone one base away. This CDR3 is CASSLAGCGEKLFF. The CDR3 DNA sequence: TGTGCCAGCAGCTTAGCGGGCTGTGGTGAAAAACTGTTTTTT. The chain couples TRBV7-9 to TRBJ1-4; D not certain. V lost 0 bases and J 7 bases, leaving 9 bases between the germline ends. CDR1 and CDR2 (germline): SEHNR, FQNEAQ (reference sequence). The CDR3 contains 14 residues. Combining the CDR3 with reference TRBV7-9 and TRBJ1-4 gives the whole variable domain DTGVSQNPRHKITKRGQNVTFRCDPISEHNRLYWYRQTLGQGPEFLTYFQNEAQLEKSRLLSDRFSAERPKGSFSTLEIQRTEQGDSAMYLCASSLAGCGEKLFFGSGTQLSVL.

Comments on this clonotype: A read error is possible here, since a much larger clone lies one base away. The rearrangement joins TRBV5-1 to TRBJ2-5; perhaps TRBD2 as D (5 bases). The CDR3 sequence is 13 residues long. Germline CDR1 reads SGHRS; CDR2 reads YFSETQ. DNA for the CDR3: TGCGCCAGCTGCTTGACTAACCAAGAGACCCAGTACTTC. This codes for CASCLTNQETQYF.

The chain recombines TRBV6-1 with TRBJ1-1; D is perhaps TRBD1 (5 bases). The length of the CDR3 is 15 residues. The V gene's germline CDR1 is MNHNS and CDR2 SASEGT. The V and J ends lost 6 bases and 3 bases respectively, with 17 bases between them. The CDR3 loop is CASRQTRGPDTEAFF. CDR3 DNA: TGTGCCAGCAGACAGACAAGGGGCCCAGACACTGAAGCTTTCTTT.

This clonotype was counted many times. This chain uses TRBV6-1 with TRBJ2-1; possibly TRBD2 for D (5 bases). Trimming took 3 bases from V and 4 from J, leaving 10 bases between them. Germline lookup yields CDR1 MNHNS and CDR2 SASEGT. The CDR3 extends over 14 amino acids. CDR3 protein: CASSDRTLYNEQFF. The DNA for the CDR3 is TGTGCCAGCAGTGACAGGACTCTATACAATGAGCAGTTCTTC.

A few counts support this clonotype. V usage is TRBV2 and J usage is TRBJ2-7; D uncertain. The V end was cut by 3 bases, the J end by 0 bases, with 15 bases between. The CDR3 covers 16 residues. Per the germline V gene, CDR1 is SNHLY and CDR2 is FYNNEI. The CDR3 sequence is CASSEATITDSYEQYF. The CDR3 DNA is TGTGCCAGCAGTGAGGCCACAATAACGGACTCCTACGAGCAGTACTTC.

This clonotype was observed a handful of times. A much larger clone lies one base from this, so it may be a read error. This chain uses TRBV5-6 with TRBJ2-5; TRBD1 agrees at 8 bases. This CDR3 has 14 amino acids. Germline V gene sequence: CDR1 SGHDT, CDR2 YYEEEE. Trimming removed 1 base from V and 9 bases from J; junction bases left unmatched: 8. CDR3 DNA: TGTGCCAGCAGCTTGTTGGAGACAGGGGATGCCCAGTACTTC. Protein sequence: CASSLLETGDAQYF.

This clonotype has at least ten counts. The genes are TRBV12-3 or TRBV12-4 and TRBJ1-2; a possible D gene is TRBD1 (5 bases). Trimming took 4 bases from V and 5 from J, leaving 8 bases between them. The CDR3 is made up of 12 amino acids. The DNA for the CDR3 is TGTGCCAGCAGTTCGGGGGAATATGGCTACACCTTC. It translates to CASSSGEYGYTF.

The chain has TRBV6-6 and TRBJ1-2; no firm D call. Trimming removed 6 bases at V and 5 bases at J, with 13 bases between. CDR3 length equals 13 residues. Germline assignment: CDR1 MNHNY and CDR2 SVGAGI (reference sequence). CDR3 in DNA: TGTGCCAGCAGCGACAAGAAGGATTATGGCTACACCTTC. This translates into CASSDKKDYGYTF.

Worth noting for this clonotype: In this CDR3 the conserved last residue, phenylalanine or tryptophan, is missing, so a read error is likely. The chain couples TRBV6-2 or TRBV6-3 to TRBJ1-2; D is unresolved. Between the trimmed V and J ends, which lost 6 bases and 7 bases, there was a span of 6 bases. This CDR3 region has 10 residues. Germline V gene data show CDR1 as MNHEY and CDR2 as SVGEGT. The CDR3 DNA is TGTGCCAGCAGGAACATTGGCTACACCTCC. This translates into CASRNIGYTS.

The rearrangement links TRBV29-1 to TRBJ2-5; 8 nucleotides align to TRBD2. The CDR3 is 13 residues long. CDR1 is SQVTM and CDR2 is ANQGSEA in the germline V gene. CDR3 amino acids: CNVDVAGQETQYF. The CDR3, as DNA: TGCAACGTCGATGTAGCGGGGCAAGAGACCCAGTACTTC. The full variable domain, rest sourced from reference TRBV29-1 and TRBJ2-5, is SAVISQKPSRDICQRGTSLTIQCQVDSQVTMMFWYRQQPGQSLTLIATANQGSEATYESGFVIDKFPISRPNLTFSTLTVSNMSPEDSSIYLCNVDVAGQETQYFGPGTRLLVL.

There are a few counts of this clonotype. Since a much larger clone is just one base distant, this may be a read error. The chain employs TRBV10-3 and TRBJ2-5; 8 bases agree with TRBD2. Germline CDR1 and CDR2: ENHRY and SYGVKD. The CDR3 length is 18 residues. The CDR3 spells CTISESRASGSGQETQYF. The CDR3 coding sequence is TGTACCATCAGTGAGTCGAGGGCTAGCGGGTCAGGACAAGAGACCCAGTACTTC.

Regarding this clonotype: Possible read error: a much larger clone is one base away. The chain couples TRBV19 to TRBJ1-5; the match to TRBD1 covers 10 bases. Germline trimming cut 7 bases from V and 6 bases from J; bases unmatched to any gene: 15. The CDR3 is 17 amino acids. Germline lookup yields CDR1 LNHDA and CDR2 SQIVND (reference sequence). Written as DNA, the CDR3 is TGTGCCAGTATAGGGCTTCCGACAGGGGGCCGTAGTCAGCCCCAGCATTTT. It specifies CASIGLPTGGRSQPQHF.

The chain links TRBV24-1 to TRBJ1-2; possibly TRBD1 for D (5 bases). Between the trimmed V and J ends, which lost 7 bases and 7 bases, there was a span of 15 bases. The CDR3 is 13 amino acids. Germline lookup yields CDR1 KGHDR and CDR2 SFDVKD. CDR3 nucleotide sequence: TGTGCCACCAGAGAGACCACAGGTCGTGGCTACACCTTC. It specifies CATRETTGRGYTF.

In its sample, this clonotype was seen a few times. A junction end diverges from the germline sequence, so it may reflect a read error. The V gene is TRBV6-4, the J gene TRBJ2-1; 9 bases match TRBD2. From germline, CDR1 is MRHNA and CDR2 SNTAGT. This CDR3 region has 15 residues. As DNA, the CDR3 is TGTGCCAGCAGTGTCTCGGCGGGAGGGCCTAATGAGCAGTTATTC. Amino acid sequence: CASSVSAGGPNEQLF.

This clonotype has a handful of counts. The CDR3 here is CASSFRTGGHQPQHF. The CDR3 nucleotides read TGTGCCAGCAGTTTCAGGACAGGGGGCCATCAGCCCCAGCATTTT. This sequence joins TRBV28 and TRBJ1-5; 11 bases are shared with TRBD1. Germline-derived CDR1 and CDR2 are MDHEN and SYDVKM. This CDR3 comprises 15 residues. After removal of 3 bases from V and 5 bases from J, the junction contained 3 bases not matched to a gene.

Of note for this clonotype: A junction boundary mismatches the germline segment, possibly from a read error. The chain couples TRBV29-1 to TRBJ1-2; D may be TRBD1 (5 bases). Germline V gene lookup returns CDR1 SQVTM and CDR2 ANQGSEA. This CDR3 has 14 residues. The CDR3 here is CSIGLYGTDYGHTF. The CDR3 nucleotides are TGCAGCATTGGACTCTACGGGACGGACTATGGCCACACCTTC.

This clonotype was detected once. A read error may produce the germline difference seen at one junction end. The rearrangement uses TRBV30 and TRBJ2-6; 7 bases align to TRBD1. CDR1 and CDR2 from the germline V gene are GTSNPN and SVGIG (reference sequence). The CDR3 sequence is 15 residues long. CDR3 nucleotides: TGTGCCCGGAGTGGGACAGCAGCTAGGGCCAACGTCCTGACTTTC. This translates into CARSGTAARANVLTF.

This clonotype was seen only a few times. Germline is not matched at one junction end, which may reflect a read error. This chain uses TRBV7-9 with TRBJ1-4; D unresolved. Germline CDR1 and CDR2: SEHNR and FQNEAQ (reference sequence). CDR3 size: 18 residues. The CDR3 DNA is TGTACCAGCAGCTTAGTTCTCGGTTCTGGTCCGACTAATGAAAAACTGTTTTTT. This translates into CTSSLVLGSGPTNEKLFF.

About this clonotype itself: Likely a read error: the CDR3 ends without its conserved phenylalanine or tryptophan. The chain carries TRBV11-2 and TRBJ2-2; D remains unclear. Germline V CDR1 and CDR2: SGHAT, FQNNGV. This CDR3 has 15 residues. Trimming pared 5 bases from V and 0 bases from J, leaving 10 bases between. The CDR3 sequence: CASSIPATNTGELFV. DNA of the CDR3: TGTGCCAGCAGCATACCGGCTACGAACACCGGGGAGCTGTTTGTT.